The 9 T cell receptor beta chains given below trace back to one sample, sequenced in a study of regulatory T cells in long-lasting Graves disease. Time point in this sample: newly diagnosed GD, antithyroid drugs for less than 3 months. The TCR library used RNA extracted from PBMCs. Libraries of TCR beta came from iRepertoire HTBI primers plus Arm-PCR of CDR3 regions. Each CDR3 protein is one row after TCRdb ran MiXCR on the multiplex PCR reads. The sample records a few hundred thousand distinct CDR3 sequences, over 15% being singletons. These records were also assigned to another study, of T cells in Graves' hyperthyroidism and ophthalmopathy.

The starting material was peripheral blood mononuclear cells (PBMCs), obtained at new diagnosis, from a patient treated with antithyroid drugs. These receptors were taken from a man aged 40-55 years with Graves disease.

This sequence joins TRBV30 and TRBJ1-1; tentatively, D is TRBD1 (6 bases). Trimming shortened V by 5 bases and J by 7 bases, and 20 bases separated the two germline ends. The CDR3 loop spans 14 amino acids. Germline V CDR1 and CDR2: GTSNPN, SVGIG (reference sequence). The CDR3 DNA reads as TGTGCCTGGGTAAAGGGGGGGGGGCGCAATGAAGCTTTCTTT. It is translated as CAWVKGGGRNEAFF.

At least ten counts were recorded for this clonotype. The V gene is TRBV6-9, the J gene TRBJ1-5; D ambiguous. V gave up 3 bases and J gave up 0 bases, with 12 bases separating them. This CDR3 has 16 residues. Germline-derived CDR1 and CDR2 are MNHGY and SVAAGI. This chain's CDR3 is CASSYDEDVSNQPQHF. The CDR3 DNA reads TGTGCCAGCAGTTACGACGAGGACGTTAGCAATCAGCCCCAGCATTTT.

There are many counts of this clonotype. The CDR3 DNA reads TGCGCCAGCAGCTTGGGGGCCGTAGCGGGGGCTCTAGAGACCCAGTACTTC. Translation gives CASSLGAVAGALETQYF. The chain uses TRBV5-1 and TRBJ2-5, with 9 bases fitting TRBD2. Germline trimming cut 0 bases from V and 4 bases from J; bases unmatched to any gene: 10. CDR1 is SGHRS and CDR2 is YFSETQ in the germline V gene. There are 17 residues in the CDR3.

The V and J genes are TRBV6-1 and TRBJ1-2; D may be TRBD1 (6 bases). Trimming pared 7 bases from V and 4 bases from J, leaving 19 bases between. The length of the CDR3 is 15 residues. Germline values: CDR1 MNHNS, CDR2 SASEGT. The chain's CDR3 is CASTHGTGSTYGYTF. DNA of the CDR3: TGTGCCAGCACACACGGAACAGGGAGTACCTATGGCTACACCTTC.

In its sample, this clonotype was seen many times. V gene TRBV5-1 combines with J gene TRBJ2-2, with 8 bases that match TRBD1. In germline, CDR1 is SGHRS, CDR2 YFSETQ. J was trimmed by 1 base and V by 1 base; bases with no gene match: 6. The CDR3 runs 17 residues. CDR3 sequence (DNA): TGCGCCAGCAGCTTGCCACAACAGGGGGTGAACACCGGGGAGCTGTTTTTT. Translating gives CASSLPQQGVNTGELFF.

This clonotype was counted ten times or more. The chain uses TRBV5-1 and TRBJ1-1, with a tentative D call TRBD1 (6 bases). Germline V lookup: CDR1 SGHRS, CDR2 YFSETQ. The V end was cut by 4 bases, the J end by 9 bases, with 16 bases between. The CDR3 is 13 amino acids. CDR3 nucleotides: TGCGCCAGCAGCGCCGGGACATCGGCTCAAGCTTTCTTT. It yields the protein CASSAGTSAQAFF.

This clonotype was found a few times. J is TRBJ2-4 and V is TRBV28; TRBD1 agrees at 8 bases. CDR1 and CDR2 (germline): MDHEN, SYDVKM. With 3 bases clipped from V and 7 bases from J, the junction kept 11 bases outside the gene matches. This CDR3 has 16 amino acids. CDR3 sequence reads: CASSLESGGLRNIQYF. The CDR3 nucleotides are TGTGCCAGCAGTTTGGAGTCAGGGGGCTTGAGGAACATTCAGTACTTC.

This clonotype came up once. The chain carries TRBV13 and TRBJ2-3; TRBD2 matches at 11 bases. The J call may be mistaken, given a closer DNA end match to TRBJ2-5. There are 16 residues in the CDR3. Germline V gives CDR1 PRHDT, CDR2 FYEKMQ (reference sequence). The CDR3 is CASSQFELAGAETQYF. CDR3 nucleotide sequence: TGTGCCAGCAGCCAATTCGAACTAGCGGGGGCGGAGACCCAGTACTTC.

This clonotype was observed many times. Relative to the germline gene, one junction end is altered; a read error may explain this. The chain joins TRBV7-8 to TRBJ2-2; D not certain. The CDR3 is 13 amino acids. Germline CDR1 reads SGHVS; CDR2 reads FQNEAQ. CDR3 region: CASSLRVTRELFF. In nucleotides, the CDR3 is TGTGCCAGCAGCTTACGCGTCACCCGGGAGCTGTTTTTT.